This TCR beta chain derives from a study of cytomegalovirus exposure and HLA in healthy donors. Findings of the study overall: Reports indicated that the classifier achieved high specificity and sensitivity in diagnosing cytomegalovirus status. Donor immune exposure was known only as CMV serostatus. Later work showed greater clonal expansion in HLA-associated TCR beta chains than in equally common others. A later analysis linked a missense variant in DCLRE1C to the trimming of TCR beta V and J genes.

PCR used 60 Vbeta primers and 13 Jbeta primers. Sequencing used immunoSEQ multiplex PCR; TCRdb keeps in-frame clones, though not all of them. Among over 150,000 clones listed, roughly 87% were seen once. This clone turned up a few times. The antigen is unknown. This clonotype originated in a woman in her twenties or thirties in good health and CMV-seronegative. Sequences were obtained from PBMCs.

The chain's CDR3 is CASSPSIDRLFF. The DNA of the CDR3 is TGTGCCAGCTCACCTAGTATAGATCGCCTGTTTTTT. V is TRBV18 and J is TRBJ1-4; D unresolved. V was shortened by 3 bases and J by 14 bases, with 13 bases between the two germline ends. CDR1 is KGHSH, CDR2 LQKENI, per germline. The CDR3 totals 12 residues.